The rows below give T cell receptor beta chains drawn from one sample of a study of cytomegalovirus exposure and HLA in healthy donors. Using immunoSEQ multiplex PCR, the repertoire was profiled, and TCRdb retains in-frame clones only, with some absent. The sample consists of 85,000 to 120,000 clones, around three quarters of them appearing once. Sequencing was done on a sample of PBMCs. The receptors were sampled from a woman aged 50 to 65 in good health and CMV-seropositive. Each CDR3 is given with its conserved first and last residue. The D gene is left open where the match is weak. Expanded clones are given a class, and other clones once, few, many or no size at all.

J gene: TRBJ1-2
V gene: TRBV7-9
CDR3 length: 14
D gene: NA
clone size: once
CDR3 DNA: TGTGCCAGCAGCACCGGGAGGGCGAACTATGGCTACACCTTC
CDR3 protein: CASSTGRANYGYTF

J gene: TRBJ2-3
V gene: TRBV29-1
CDR3 length: 13
D gene: NA
clone size: NA
CDR3 DNA: TGCAGCCTATCACGTACGGGGTGGGATACGCAGTATTTT
CDR3 protein: CSLSRTGWDTQYF

J gene: TRBJ2-5
V gene: TRBV15
CDR3 length: 14
D gene: NA
clone size: NA
CDR3 DNA: TGTGCCACCAGCAGGCCGGGGATCGAAGAGACTCAGTACTTC
CDR3 protein: CATSRPGIEETQYF

J gene: TRBJ2-3
V gene: TRBV19
CDR3 length: 15
D gene: NA
clone size: once
CDR3 DNA: TGTGCCAGTAGCTGGGTCGGGGTTTCCGCAGATACGCAGTATTTT
CDR3 protein: CASSWVGVSADTQYF

J gene: TRBJ2-2
V gene: TRBV9
CDR3 length: 16
D gene: TRBD1
clone size: NA
CDR3 DNA: TGTGCCAGCAGCGTAGACCCCGACAGGGTACCCGGGGAGCTGTTTTTT
CDR3 protein: CASSVDPDRVPGELFF

J gene: TRBJ1-1
V gene: TRBV18
CDR3 length: 14
D gene: TRBD1
clone size: NA
CDR3 DNA: TGTGCCAGCTCACCACCTTCAGGGGGCACTGAAGCTTTCTTT
CDR3 protein: CASSPPSGGTEAFF

J gene: TRBJ1-1
V gene: TRBV5-1
CDR3 length: 13
D gene: NA
clone size: NA
CDR3 DNA: TGCGCCAGCAGCTTGGAAGCGAACACTGAAGCTTTCTTT
CDR3 protein: CASSLEANTEAFF

J gene: TRBJ1-2
V gene: TRBV5-1
CDR3 length: 18
D gene: TRBD1
clone size: NA
CDR3 DNA: TGCGCCAGCAGCTTGGGGGGGACAGTTAACCTACTAAACTATGGCTACACCTTC
CDR3 protein: CASSLGGTVNLLNYGYTF

J gene: TRBJ2-7
V gene: TRBV13
CDR3 length: 14
D gene: NA
clone size: NA
CDR3 DNA: TGTGCCAGCAGGGTCGGGACTGCCTCCTACGAGCAGTACTTC
CDR3 protein: CASRVGTASYEQYF

J gene: TRBJ2-5
V gene: TRBV5-1
CDR3 length: 15
D gene: TRBD2
clone size: few
CDR3 DNA: TGCGCCAGCAGCCGGGGAACTAGCGGACAAGAGACCCAGTACTTC
CDR3 protein: CASSRGTSGQETQYF

J gene: TRBJ2-2
V gene: TRBV28
CDR3 length: 14
D gene: NA
clone size: NA
CDR3 DNA: TGTGCCAGCAGTTTATCACAGAACACCGGGGAGCTGTTTTTT
CDR3 protein: CASSLSQNTGELFF

J gene: TRBJ2-7
V gene: TRBV5-4
CDR3 length: 16
D gene: TRBD1
clone size: few
CDR3 DNA: TGCGCCAGCAGCCAAGGGACCGGGACAGGGGGCTACGAGCAGTACTTC
CDR3 protein: CASSQGTGTGGYEQYF

J gene: TRBJ1-2
V gene: TRBV5-6
CDR3 length: 17
D gene: NA
clone size: few
CDR3 DNA: TGTGCCAGCAGCCCGGGCCTTAGGGGGTATTCTAACTATGGCTACACCTTC
CDR3 protein: CASSPGLRGYSNYGYTF

J gene: TRBJ1-3
V gene: TRBV15
CDR3 length: 16
D gene: NA
clone size: NA
CDR3 DNA: TGTGCCACCAGCAGAGATCCCGCAGGGGCTGGAAACACCATATATTTT
CDR3 protein: CATSRDPAGAGNTIYF

J gene: TRBJ1-3
V gene: TRBV28
CDR3 length: 16
D gene: NA
clone size: NA
CDR3 DNA: TGTGCCAGCAGTTTACGGGGTGCCAACTCTGGAAACACCATATATTTT
CDR3 protein: CASSLRGANSGNTIYF

J gene: TRBJ1-1
V gene: TRBV5-1
CDR3 length: 16
D gene: TRBD1
clone size: NA
CDR3 DNA: TGCGCCAGCAGCTACAAGACAGGGACGCGGGACACTGAAGCTTTCTTT
CDR3 protein: CASSYKTGTRDTEAFF

J gene: TRBJ2-7
V gene: TRBV10-3
CDR3 length: 14
D gene: TRBD2
clone size: once
CDR3 DNA: TGTGCCACCGGGGAGGCGGGGGGGCCAGGCGAGCAGTACTTC
CDR3 protein: CATGEAGGPGEQYF

J gene: TRBJ1-6
V gene: TRBV14
CDR3 length: 13
D gene: TRBD1
clone size: NA
CDR3 DNA: TGTGCCAGCAGCCCGAACACAGGGGTTACCCTCCACTTT
CDR3 protein: CASSPNTGVTLHF

J gene: TRBJ2-1
V gene: TRBV2
CDR3 length: 15
D gene: TRBD2
clone size: NA
CDR3 DNA: TGTGCCAGCAGGGGACTAGCGGGGGGCTTCAATGAGCAGTTCTTC
CDR3 protein: CASRGLAGGFNEQFF

J gene: TRBJ1-5
V gene: TRBV19
CDR3 length: 13
D gene: NA
clone size: NA
CDR3 DNA: TGTGCCAGTACCCGAGTTCTGAATCAGCCCCAGCATTTT
CDR3 protein: CASTRVLNQPQHF

J gene: TRBJ2-5
V gene: TRBV18
CDR3 length: 15
D gene: NA
clone size: NA
CDR3 DNA: TGTGCCAGCTCACTCAACGTCGAGTACCAAGAGACCCAGTACTTC
CDR3 protein: CASSLNVEYQETQYF

J gene: TRBJ2-5
V gene: TRBV19
CDR3 length: 16
D gene: TRBD2
clone size: NA
CDR3 DNA: TGTGCCAGTAGTATCCAGACTAGCGGCCTACGAGAGACCCAGTACTTC
CDR3 protein: CASSIQTSGLRETQYF

J gene: TRBJ1-6
V gene: TRBV19
CDR3 length: 15
D gene: TRBD1
clone size: NA
CDR3 DNA: TGTGCCAGTAGTATAGATGGGACAGGAGCGTCACCCCTCCACTTT
CDR3 protein: CASSIDGTGASPLHF

J gene: TRBJ1-1
V gene: TRBV18
CDR3 length: 15
D gene: NA
clone size: NA
CDR3 DNA: TGTGCCAGCTCACCAATAGGGACAATGAACACTGAAGCTTTCTTT
CDR3 protein: CASSPIGTMNTEAFF

J gene: TRBJ2-1
V gene: TRBV19
CDR3 length: 13
D gene: NA
clone size: NA
CDR3 DNA: TGTGCCAGTAGTAATGGCCCCTTCAATGAGCAGTTCTTC
CDR3 protein: CASSNGPFNEQFF

J gene: TRBJ2-3
V gene: TRBV7-2
CDR3 length: 14
D gene: TRBD2
clone size: NA
CDR3 DNA: TGTGCCAGCAGCCTACAGCGGGGGGGAGATACGCAGTATTTT
CDR3 protein: CASSLQRGGDTQYF

J gene: TRBJ1-1
V gene: TRBV28
CDR3 length: 11
D gene: NA
clone size: NA
CDR3 DNA: TGTGCCAGCAGTTCCACAAAGAGGTCTTTCTTT
CDR3 protein: CASSSTKRSFF

J gene: TRBJ1-2
V gene: TRBV4-3
CDR3 length: 13
D gene: TRBD1
clone size: NA
CDR3 DNA: TGCGCCAGCAGCGACAGGGCGACGGAGGGCTACACCTTC
CDR3 protein: CASSDRATEGYTF

J gene: TRBJ2-1
V gene: TRBV9
CDR3 length: 19
D gene: TRBD1
clone size: NA
CDR3 DNA: TGTGCCAGCAGCGTAGGAGGGCAGGGGGCACTGTGGGAGGACAATGAGCAGTTCTTC
CDR3 protein: CASSVGGQGALWEDNEQFF

J gene: TRBJ1-2
V gene: TRBV7-9
CDR3 length: 14
D gene: TRBD1
clone size: NA
CDR3 DNA: TGTGCCAGCAGCTTAGGCCCGACAGGGGAGGGCTACACCTTC
CDR3 protein: CASSLGPTGEGYTF

J gene: TRBJ2-7
V gene: TRBV6-5
CDR3 length: 11
D gene: NA
clone size: NA
CDR3 DNA: TGTGCCAGCAGCTTCCAGTACGAGCAGTACTTC
CDR3 protein: CASSFQYEQYF

J gene: TRBJ2-7
V gene: TRBV7-9
CDR3 length: 16
D gene: TRBD1
clone size: NA
CDR3 DNA: TGTGCCAGCAGCTTAGAGGGACAGGGGGTGTTTCACGAGCAGTACTTC
CDR3 protein: CASSLEGQGVFHEQYF

J gene: TRBJ1-6
V gene: TRBV5-4
CDR3 length: 18
D gene: NA
clone size: NA
CDR3 DNA: TGTGCCAGCAGCCTACGGGCGTGGGGGGAATTCTATAATTCACCCCTCCACTTT
CDR3 protein: CASSLRAWGEFYNSPLHF